The rows below give T cell receptor beta chains drawn from one sample of a study of graft-versus-host responses after intestinal transplantation. The method was immunoSEQ multiplex PCR; TCRdb's version includes in-frame clones alone and lacks a portion of them. The sample carries about 99,000 clones, just under 95% recorded once. Antigen specificity for these receptors is unknown. Source: unstimulated CD8+ T cells sorted from spleen or lymph node cells, taken before transplant. These receptors came from a human donor who was the organ donor for an intestinal transplant. CDR3s include the opening cysteine and the closing phenylalanine or tryptophan. A D gene is named only where the DNA matches it firmly. Clone size is shown for a subset of rows, as once, few, many or a class of expanded clone.

J	length	size	D	V	DNA	CDR3
TRBJ2-1	14	NA	TRBD2	TRBV29-1	TGCAGCGTTGAAGAAGGACTAGCCTACAATGAGCAGTTCTTC	CSVEEGLAYNEQFF
TRBJ2-1	16	NA	TRBD2	TRBV9	TGTGCCAGCAGCGGGTTAGCGGGAGGGCCGGGGGGTGAGCAGTTCTTC	CASSGLAGGPGGEQFF
TRBJ2-6	16	NA	NA	TRBV21-1	TGTGCCAGCAGCGGTCGACAGTACTCTGGGGCCAACGTCCTGACTTTC	CASSGRQYSGANVLTF
TRBJ2-7	15	NA	NA	TRBV28	TGTGCCAGCAGTTTTTCTTCGTTCTACCTCGGGGAGCAGTACTTC	CASSFSSFYLGEQYF
TRBJ1-5	16	NA	TRBD1	TRBV28	TGTGCCAGCAGTCGATGGACAGGGTATAGCAATCAGCCCCAGCATTTT	CASSRWTGYSNQPQHF
TRBJ2-5	17	NA	TRBD2	TRBV13	TGTGCCAGCAGCTTAGGGACCGGGACTAGCAGCCAAGAGACCCAGTACTTC	CASSLGTGTSSQETQYF
TRBJ1-6	16	NA	NA	TRBV27	TGTGCCAGCAGCCACCGCCCGACAGCTAGTAATTCACCCCTCCACTTT	CASSHRPTASNSPLHF
TRBJ1-1	14	NA	NA	TRBV7-8	TGTGCCAGCAGCTTAGATCGGGGGGCGGATGAAGCTTTCTTT	CASSLDRGADEAFF
TRBJ1-5	13	NA	TRBD1	TRBV19	TGTGCCAGCGACGACAGGGTGAATCAGCCCCAGCATTTT	CASDDRVNQPQHF
TRBJ1-2	12	NA	TRBD1	TRBV18	TGTGCCAGCCCGGGACAGAGCGGGGGCTACACCTTC	CASPGQSGGYTF
TRBJ2-3	15	NA	NA	TRBV27	TGTGCCAGCAGTTCTTATCCCGCGGGATTGGATACGCAGTATTTT	CASSSYPAGLDTQYF
TRBJ2-1	15	once	TRBD2	TRBV5-1	TGCGCCAGCAGCTTGGAGGCTAGCGGGGGAAATGAGCAGTTCTTC	CASSLEASGGNEQFF
TRBJ2-7	14	NA	NA	TRBV11-3	TGTGCCAGCAGCTTAGGGGACTCCTACTACGAGCAGTACTTC	CASSLGDSYYEQYF
TRBJ1-5	17	NA	TRBD1	TRBV19	TGTGCCAGTAGTCGCCGCCAGGACAGGAATGGCAATCAGCCCCAGCATTTT	CASSRRQDRNGNQPQHF
TRBJ2-5	13	NA	TRBD2	TRBV28	TGTGCCAGCAGTTTAGGGGGGGAAGAGACCCAGTACTTC	CASSLGGEETQYF